Each of the 26 T cell receptor beta chains below was sequenced from the same sample in a study of T cells in localized non-small cell lung cancer. The assay was immunoSEQ multiplex PCR, and TCRdb's table has in-frame clones only and misses some. The repertoire consists of about 27,000 clones, with around 85% occurring once and the leading ten covering over 12%. The sequencing here drew on peripheral blood, taken before any cancer treatment. Every receptor here comes from an older female donor with stage II squamous cell lung carcinoma.

This clone came up once. The rearrangement links TRBV5-1 to TRBJ2-1; D remains ambiguous. Germline values: CDR1 SGHRS, CDR2 YFSETQ. CDR3 length: 14 residues. Trimming removed 6 bases at V and 0 bases at J, with 10 bases between. CDR3 amino acids: CASKWGSSYNEQFF. In nucleotides, the CDR3 is TGCGCCAGCAAGTGGGGTAGCTCCTACAATGAGCAGTTCTTC.

The chain recombines TRBV6-4 with TRBJ2-1; TRBD2 agrees at 11 bases. The V and J ends lost 3 bases and 9 bases, in that order; junction bases with no gene match: 4. This CDR3 spans 14 amino acids. Looked up from germline, CDR1 is MRHNA and CDR2 is SNTAGT. The CDR3 sequence: CASSESSGRVEQFF. The CDR3 region has the DNA TGTGCCAGCAGTGAGAGTAGCGGGAGGGTTGAGCAGTTCTTC.

The chain carries TRBV6-6 and TRBJ2-5; D unresolved. CDR3 length: 13 residues. V lost 2 bases and J lost 1, with 5 bases in between. Per germline, CDR1 MNHNY and CDR2 SVGAGI (reference sequence). In DNA, the CDR3 is TGTGCCAGCAGTTACCCAGGCCAAGAGACCCAGTACTTC. Translation gives CASSYPGQETQYF.

The V call is TRBV19, the J call TRBJ1-5; the D is unclear. V lost 7 bases to trimming and J lost 4 bases, with 8 bases between them. The CDR3 has 12 residues. CDR1 LNHDA and CDR2 SQIVND come from the germline V gene (reference sequence). The CDR3 region is CASNGINQPQHF. The CDR3 nucleotides read TGTGCCAGTAACGGCATTAATCAGCCCCAGCATTTT.

This clone was counted a single time. This chain joins TRBV6-1 and TRBJ1-4; D remains unclear. CDR3 length equals 15 residues. Germline V CDR1 and CDR2: MNHNS, SASEGT. With 2 bases removed from V and 10 bases from J, the gap between germline ends came to 17 bases. This CDR3 is CASSELSGRNVKLFF. CDR3 sequence (DNA): TGTGCCAGCAGTGAACTGTCTGGGAGGAACGTAAAACTGTTTTTT.

This chain joins TRBV5-4 and TRBJ2-5, with TRBD2 matching over 7 bases. V shed 7 bases, J shed 3 bases, and the junction held 9 bases outside the gene matches. Germline assignment: CDR1 SGHNT and CDR2 YYREEE (reference sequence). The CDR3 contains 14 residues. CDR3 amino acids: CASGMTSPKETQYF. The CDR3, as DNA: TGTGCCAGCGGTATGACTAGCCCAAAAGAGACCCAGTACTTC.

The chain has TRBV6-6 and TRBJ1-1; D not certain. CDR3 length equals 15 residues. V was pared by 0 bases and J by 2 bases, with 10 bases between. CDR1 is MNHNY, CDR2 SVGAGI, per germline (reference sequence). The CDR3 region is CASSYSTQPNTEAFF. The CDR3 coding sequence is TGTGCCAGCAGTTACTCGACACAGCCTAACACTGAAGCTTTCTTT.

The chain is built from TRBV7-3 and TRBJ2-2, with D perhaps TRBD2 (6 bases). The germline gives CDR1 SGHTA, CDR2 FQGTGA. The CDR3 sequence is 15 residues long. The V gene lost 2 bases and the J gene lost 7 bases, with 14 bases spanning the gap. CDR3 DNA sequence: TGTGCCAGCAGCTTACACGGAGGGTGGGACGGGGAGCTGTTTTTT. Protein sequence: CASSLHGGWDGELFF.

The chain uses TRBV5-1 and TRBJ2-6; D not resolved. Germline V gene data show CDR1 as SGHRS and CDR2 as YFSETQ. V was cut by 0 bases and J by 1 base, with 8 bases left in between. CDR3 length equals 16 residues. As DNA, the CDR3 is TGCGCCAGCAGCTTGGCCATTGGGTCTGGGGCCAACGTCCTGACTTTC. Its translation: CASSLAIGSGANVLTF.

The chain is built from TRBV7-9 and TRBJ2-1, with 8 positions matching TRBD2. The V gene's germline CDR1 is SEHNR and CDR2 FQNEAQ (reference sequence). The CDR3 length is 15 residues. With 8 bases clipped from V and 6 bases from J, the junction kept 12 bases outside the gene matches. The CDR3 DNA is TGTGCCAGCGAGCCAGCGGGAGATTCAGGCAATGAGCAGTTCTTC. Amino acids: CASEPAGDSGNEQFF.

CDR3 region: CASSLTGEGRETQYF. The CDR3, as DNA: TGCGCCAGCAGCTTGACAGGGGAGGGCCGGGAGACCCAGTACTTC. This chain links TRBV5-1 with TRBJ2-5; perhaps D is TRBD1 or TRBD2 (7 bases each). The CDR3 totals 15 residues. Germline V gene data show CDR1 as SGHRS and CDR2 as YFSETQ. Trimming removed 1 base from V and 5 bases from J, with 15 bases in between.

This sequence joins TRBV4-1 and TRBJ1-5; TRBD1 aligns across 9 bases. The CDR3 totals 16 residues. Looked up from germline, CDR1 is MGHRA and CDR2 is YSYEKL. The V and J ends lost 0 bases and 3 bases, in that order; junction bases with no gene match: 3. The CDR3 DNA reads TGCGCCAGCAGCCAAGAGGGACAGGGTCCCAATCAGCCCCAGCATTTT. Protein sequence: CASSQEGQGPNQPQHF.

The chain carries TRBV6-5 and TRBJ2-3; D might be TRBD2 (7 bases). Per the germline V gene, CDR1 is MNHEY and CDR2 is SVGAGI. The CDR3 covers 16 residues. V gave up 2 bases and J gave up 0 bases, with 12 bases separating them. The chain's CDR3 is CASSYQAGASTDTQYF. In nucleotides, the CDR3 is TGTGCCAGCAGTTACCAGGCGGGGGCCAGCACAGATACGCAGTATTTT.

The chain is built from TRBV12-5 and TRBJ1-1; TRBD1 is a possible D gene (5 bases). The germline CDR1 and CDR2 sequences are LGHNT and FRNRAP. V was trimmed by 6 bases and J by 0 bases, leaving 11 bases between them. The CDR3 runs 14 residues. The CDR3 DNA follows: TGTGCTAGTGGGGGGGAGGCGATGAACACTGAAGCTTTCTTT. Residues: CASGGEAMNTEAFF.

V and J are TRBV10-3 and TRBJ1-2; TRBD1 matches 11 bases. V lost 8 bases, J lost 8 bases, and 7 bases stayed unmatched. Per the germline V gene, CDR1 is ENHRY and CDR2 is SYGVKD. The CDR3 sequence is 13 residues long. The DNA of the CDR3 is TGTGCCATCCCGAGAGGGACAGGGGGAGGCTACACCTTC. This sequence encodes CAIPRGTGGGYTF.

The rearrangement joins TRBV7-8 to TRBJ2-7; the match to TRBD2 covers 15 bases. CDR3 length: 17 residues. Germline CDR1 and CDR2: SGHVS and FQNEAQ. The junction had 8 bases not matched to a gene; V was cut back by 5 bases and J by 3 bases. The DNA of the CDR3 is TGTGCCAGCAGCCCCGGACTAGCGGGGGGGCCGAACTACGAGCAGTACTTC. It is translated as CASSPGLAGGPNYEQYF.

The V call is TRBV6-5, the J call TRBJ2-7; 7 bases agree with TRBD2. J lost 5 bases, V lost 6 bases, and 4 bases had no gene match. The CDR3 is 12 amino acids. The germline CDR1 and CDR2 sequences are MNHEY and SVGAGI. CDR3 residues: CASRGGIDEQYF. The CDR3 DNA sequence: TGTGCCAGCAGGGGAGGGATCGACGAGCAGTACTTC.

This chain connects TRBV6-1 to TRBJ1-2, with TRBD1 matching 8 bases. The CDR3 is made up of 14 amino acids. From germline, CDR1 is MNHNS and CDR2 SASEGT. V was pared by 6 bases and J by 4 bases, with 7 bases of the junction left unmatched. The CDR3 nucleotides are TGTGCCAGCAGGAGAGACAGGGGTGCCTATGGCTACACCTTC. The encoded protein is CASRRDRGAYGYTF.

The V and J genes are TRBV19 and TRBJ2-1; 13 positions agree with TRBD2. The CDR3 loop spans 18 amino acids. Germline lookup yields CDR1 LNHDA and CDR2 SQIVND (reference sequence). V gave up 6 bases and J gave up 0 bases; unmatched junction bases: 8. In DNA, the CDR3 is TGTGCCAGTAGCCCCGGGACTAGCGGGGCCAGCTCCTACAATGAGCAGTTCTTC. Amino acid sequence: CASSPGTSGASSYNEQFF.

This clone appeared a single time. This chain connects TRBV6-4 to TRBJ1-1; TRBD1 matches 8 bases. This CDR3 is built from 14 residues. The germline V gene has CDR1 MRHNA and CDR2 SNTAGT. Trimming at V came to 6 bases and at J to 1 base, leaving 4 bases not matched to a gene. The CDR3 reads CASSQGAENTEAFF. The DNA for the CDR3 is TGTGCCAGCAGCCAGGGGGCGGAGAACACTGAAGCTTTCTTT.

The CDR3 DNA reads TGTGCCAGCTCACCTACGGACGGGAAAACGGGGGGCTACACCTTC. Protein sequence: CASSPTDGKTGGYTF. V and J are TRBV18 and TRBJ1-2; D not resolved. Germline CDR1 and CDR2: KGHSH and LQKENI. The CDR3 contains 15 residues. Trimming took off 3 bases at V and 8 bases at J, with 19 bases between the two ends.

The genes are TRBV27 and TRBJ1-1, with D unclear. V gave up 7 bases and J gave up 2 bases, with 5 bases separating them. Germline CDR1 and CDR2: MNHEY and SMNVEV (reference sequence). The CDR3 runs 11 residues. The CDR3: CASILNTEAFF. In nucleotides, the CDR3 is TGTGCCAGCATCCTTAACACTGAAGCTTTCTTT.

J is TRBJ2-7 and V is TRBV28; a weak D match, TRBD2 (6 bases). V dropped 7 bases and J dropped 4 bases, with 20 bases sitting between them. The V gene's germline CDR1 is MDHEN and CDR2 SYDVKM. This CDR3 spans 15 amino acids. CDR3 coding DNA: TGTGCCAGCATGATCCCGGTGGGGACTGTATACGAGCAGTACTTC. Translating gives CASMIPVGTVYEQYF.

A word on this clone: At one end the junction does not follow the germline gene, possibly because of a read error. This sample includes further DNA sequences coding for the same CDR3. The chain links TRBV5-1 to TRBJ2-7, with 14 positions matching TRBD2. CDR3 size: 16 residues. Germline CDR1 is SGHRS and CDR2 is YFSETQ. The CDR3 sequence is CASSPGLAGASDEQYF. In DNA, the CDR3 is TGCGCCAGCAGCCCGGGACTAGCGGGAGCCTCGGACGAGCAGTATTTC.

The chain employs TRBV28 and TRBJ1-5, with 7 positions matching TRBD1. This CDR3 is built from 14 residues. Per germline, CDR1 MDHEN and CDR2 SYDVKM. Trimming at V came to 8 bases and at J to 4 bases, leaving 8 bases not matched to a gene. The CDR3 DNA reads TGTGCCAGCCAGGGGGGGCTACGAAATCAGCCCCAGCATTTT. This encodes CASQGGLRNQPQHF.

The rearrangement uses TRBV19 and TRBJ1-4; unclear D gene. The CDR3 has 14 residues. Germline V gene data show CDR1 as LNHDA and CDR2 as SQIVND (reference sequence). Trimming left V 7 bases short and J 6 bases short, with 15 bases between. The DNA for the CDR3 is TGTGCCAGTACCTCAATTGAGCTTGATGAAAAACTGTTTTTT. Protein: CASTSIELDEKLFF.